The 7 T cell receptor beta chains given below trace back to one sample, sequenced in a study of shared clonotypes between healthy human individuals (dated by TCRdb to 2018 to 2021). Library preparation was by the immunoSEQ multiplex PCR assay. TCRdb re-hosts the immuneACCESS table, in-frame sequences only. Its copies lack some clones; in the studies checked, an unresolved V gene accounts for under half of them, and the cause for the rest is not known. The sample table shows millions of clones, and 85% to 95% are seen once. The ten largest make up around 0.13% of the sample. The sample taken for sequencing was naive CD4+ T cells sorted from blood. The cell subset or site label of this sample denotes: CD45RA+ positively selected. The source of these receptors is a man younger than 35 in good health.

A remark on this clone: The same CDR3 is also encoded by other DNA sequences in this sample. The chain employs TRBV4-1 and TRBJ1-1, with D possibly TRBD1 on 6 matching bases. This CDR3 has 14 amino acids. Germline CDR1 MGHRA, CDR2 YSYEKL. The V and J ends lost 1 base and 2 bases respectively, with 8 bases between them. CDR3 residues: CASSQGTVNTEAFF. DNA of the CDR3: TGCGCCAGCAGCCAAGGGACAGTAAACACTGAAGCTTTCTTT.

Written as DNA, the CDR3 is TGTGCCAGCTCACCACCGTTACGGATGGAAGCTTTCTTT. It specifies CASSPPLRMEAFF. The rearrangement joins TRBV18 to TRBJ1-1; no firm D call. Germline V lookup: CDR1 KGHSH, CDR2 LQKENI. CDR3 length: 13 amino acids. V was pared by 0 bases and J by 8 bases, with 10 bases between.

The chain employs TRBV7-9 and TRBJ2-1; D perhaps matches TRBD2 (5 bases). Trimming left V 1 base short and J 10 bases short, with 23 bases between. The CDR3 spans 17 residues. The germline V gene encodes CDR1 SEHNR and CDR2 FQNEAQ (reference sequence). The CDR3 nucleotides read TGTGCCAGCAGCTTAGACGTACTAGTAGGATACGATGGGGAGCAGTTCTTC. Protein sequence: CASSLDVLVGYDGEQFF.

The chain combines TRBV6-4 with TRBJ2-7; D might be TRBD1 or TRBD2, each matching 5 bases. The CDR3 runs 14 residues. Germline CDR1 is MRHNA and CDR2 is SNTAGT. The ends were cut back, 8 bases at V and 6 bases at J, with 20 bases in the middle. As DNA, the CDR3 is TGTGCCAGCCACCCCACGGGGCAGGGTGGCGAGCAGTACTTC. This gives the protein CASHPTGQGGEQYF.

The J gene is TRBJ1-6, the V gene TRBV18; possible D gene TRBD1, 5 bases. V was cut by 3 bases and J by 6 bases, with 15 bases left in between. Germline CDR1 reads KGHSH; CDR2 reads LQKENI. This CDR3 spans 16 amino acids. This chain's CDR3 is CASSPTHGTANSPLHF. The DNA of the CDR3 is TGTGCCAGCTCACCGACCCATGGGACCGCTAATTCACCCCTCCACTTT.

A single count supports this clone. The V call is TRBV6-1, the J call TRBJ1-1; D is perhaps TRBD1 (6 bases). The CDR3 is 13 amino acids. V was pared by 9 bases and J by 3 bases, with 14 bases between. Germline-derived CDR1 and CDR2 are MNHNS and SASEGT. The CDR3 region is CASSRGSDTEAFF. DNA for the CDR3: TGTGCCAGTTCAAGGGGGTCGGACACTGAAGCTTTCTTT.

The chain combines TRBV6-5 with TRBJ1-1; D gene unclear. In germline, CDR1 is MNHEY, CDR2 SVGAGI. The germline V and J ends were trimmed by 0 bases and 7 bases, with 12 bases remaining between them. CDR3 length: 14 residues. The CDR3 DNA reads as TGTGCCAGCAGTTACTCGAATGATGTGGGTGAAGCTTTCTTT. Its protein is CASSYSNDVGEAFF.